Below, 9 T cell receptor beta chains from the same sample are listed, as sequenced in a study of PD-1 blockade in classical Hodgkin lymphoma. Time point given: cycle 4 day 1 (C4D1), after more than 5 weeks of nivolumab. Exposure to brentuximab vedotin varied, and each patient had relapsed following autologous stem cell transplantation. Thawed PBMCs supplied CD8+ T cells via magnetic negative selection. The protocol was immunoSEQ multiplex PCR, while the TCRdb copy is restricted to in-frame clones and leaves out a portion. The table shows roughly 6,000 clones, with about 76% occurring only once. Here the sequenced sample was CD8+ T cells from blood, taken before the fourth cycle of nivolumab. The receptors originated from a human donor with classical Hodgkin lymphoma.

This clone was picked up a small number of times. This rearrangement joins TRBV5-4 to TRBJ2-1; no reliable D call. The ends were cut back, 3 bases at V and 2 bases at J, with 9 bases in the middle. This CDR3 comprises 14 residues. Germline V gene sequence: CDR1 SGHNT, CDR2 YYREEE (reference sequence). The CDR3 sequence: CASSWAGPYNEQFF. The CDR3, as DNA: TGTGCCAGCAGCTGGGCAGGTCCCTACAATGAGCAGTTCTTC.

J is TRBJ2-3 and V is TRBV6-5; 8 nucleotides line up with TRBD2. The CDR3 has 15 residues. Germline loops: CDR1 MNHEY, CDR2 SVGAGI. V shed 5 bases, J shed 2 bases, and the junction held 6 bases outside the gene matches. The CDR3 sequence: CASSQLAEYTDTQYF. The CDR3 coding sequence is TGTGCCAGCAGTCAACTAGCGGAGTACACAGATACGCAGTATTTT.

The chain joins TRBV5-1 to TRBJ2-1; the D call may be TRBD1 or TRBD2 (5 bases each). CDR1 is SGHRS and CDR2 is YFSETQ in the germline V gene. Between the trimmed V and J ends, which lost 1 base and 15 bases, there was a span of 20 bases. This CDR3 is built from 14 residues. CDR3 protein: CASSLPGTPPRPFF. CDR3 coding DNA: TGCGCCAGCAGCTTGCCAGGGACCCCGCCGAGGCCGTTCTTC.

The CDR3 is CASSLYSSYNEQFF. The CDR3 coding sequence is TGTGCCAGCAGCTTGTACAGCTCCTACAATGAGCAGTTCTTC. The V and J genes are TRBV5-4 and TRBJ2-1, with D hard to call. Looked up from germline, CDR1 is SGHNT and CDR2 is YYREEE (reference sequence). The CDR3 is 14 amino acids. The germline V and J ends were trimmed by 1 base and 0 bases, with 5 bases remaining between them.

The chain carries TRBV4-2 and TRBJ1-3; no definite D call. The CDR3 loop spans 14 amino acids. Germline lookup yields CDR1 LGHNA and CDR2 YNFKEQ. Between the trimmed V and J ends, which lost 4 bases and 9 bases, there was a span of 16 bases. As DNA, the CDR3 is TGTGCCAGCAGCCCTGGACTCTTACCATCCACCATATATTTT. Protein: CASSPGLLPSTIYF.

The V gene is TRBV9, the J gene TRBJ2-7; TRBD1 agrees at 7 bases. In germline, CDR1 is SGDLS, CDR2 YYNGEE. Unmatched junction bases numbered 3, after V lost 0 bases and J lost 6 bases. CDR3 size: 13 residues. CDR3 loop: CASSVADRSEQYF. DNA for the CDR3: TGTGCCAGCAGCGTAGCGGACAGGAGCGAGCAGTACTTC.

V gene TRBV7-1 combines with J gene TRBJ2-1; tentative D call: TRBD1 (6 bases). TRBV7-1 is sorted into the ORF group, with uncertain function. V lost 4 bases to trimming and J lost 4 bases, with 23 bases between them. The CDR3 contains 18 residues. The CDR3 DNA reads TGTGCCAGCAGCTTAGTGGTCAGGGGCCCTTTAGGGTACAATGAGCAGTTCTTC. As protein: CASSLVVRGPLGYNEQFF.

V and J are TRBV9 and TRBJ2-6; D is unresolved. Germline lookup yields CDR1 SGDLS and CDR2 YYNGEE. The V and J ends lost 3 bases and 3 bases respectively, with 13 bases between them. The CDR3 runs 16 residues. This CDR3 is CASSAFRRSGANVLTF. As DNA, the CDR3 is TGTGCCAGCAGCGCCTTCCGCAGGAGTGGGGCCAACGTCCTGACTTTC. Filled out from reference TRBV9 and TRBJ2-6, the complete variable domain reads DSGVTQTPKHLITATGQRVTLRCSPRSGDLSVYWYQQSLDQGLQFLIQYYNGEERAKGNILERFSAQQFPDLHSELNLSSLELGDSALYFCASSAFRRSGANVLTFGAGSRLTVL.

The chain carries TRBV19 and TRBJ2-7, with 10 bases identical to TRBD1. The germline V gene encodes CDR1 LNHDA and CDR2 SQIVND (reference sequence). There are 13 residues in the CDR3. Trimming at V came to 10 bases and at J to 3 bases, leaving 6 bases not matched to a gene. This chain's CDR3 is CATGTGVFYEQYF. The CDR3 DNA reads TGTGCCACCGGGACAGGGGTATTCTACGAGCAGTACTTC. The full variable domain, in which reference TRBV19 and TRBJ2-7 provide the parts outside the CDR3, is DGGITQSPKYLFRKEGQNVTLSCEQNLNHDAMYWYRQDPGQGLRLIYYSQIVNDFQKGDIAEGYSVSREKKESFPLTVTSAQKNPTAFYLCATGTGVFYEQYFGPGTRLTVT.